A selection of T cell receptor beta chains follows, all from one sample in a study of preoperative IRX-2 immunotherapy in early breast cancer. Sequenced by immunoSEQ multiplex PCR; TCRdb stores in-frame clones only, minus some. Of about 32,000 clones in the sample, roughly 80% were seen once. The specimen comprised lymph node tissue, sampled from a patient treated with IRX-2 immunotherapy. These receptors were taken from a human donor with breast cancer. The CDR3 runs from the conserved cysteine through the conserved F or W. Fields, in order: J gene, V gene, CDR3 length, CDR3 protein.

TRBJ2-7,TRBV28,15,CASSLGDTITYEQYF
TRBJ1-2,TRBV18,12,CASAGGVYGYTF
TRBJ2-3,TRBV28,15,CASSTGGLSTDTQYF
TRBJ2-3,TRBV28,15,CASIQLAGGPDTQYF
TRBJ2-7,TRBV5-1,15,CASSQVPGPPWEQYF
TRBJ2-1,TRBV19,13,CASSISSYNEQFF
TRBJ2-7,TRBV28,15,CASSWTSGDSYEQYF
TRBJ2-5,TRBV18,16,CASSPQIAGAAVAQYF
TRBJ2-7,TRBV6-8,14,CASSLEGATYEQYF
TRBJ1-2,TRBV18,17,CASSPAGTGDFLRGYTF
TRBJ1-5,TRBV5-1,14,CASSFELSNQPQHF
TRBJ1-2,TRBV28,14,CASSWGGTSYGYTF
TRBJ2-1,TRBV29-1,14,CSAADRAGGNEQFF
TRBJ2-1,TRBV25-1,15,CASSDYGAGGNEQFF
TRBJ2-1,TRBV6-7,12,CATWTSGAEQFF
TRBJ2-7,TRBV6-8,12,CASGQGSYEQYF
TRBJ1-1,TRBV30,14,CACNPDNRGTEAFF
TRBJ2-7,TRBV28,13,CASSSGNNYEQYF
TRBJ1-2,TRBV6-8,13,CATTQGYNYGYTF
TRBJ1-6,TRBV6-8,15,CASERSARRNSPLHF
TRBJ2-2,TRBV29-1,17,CSVEGTGPAMNTGELFF
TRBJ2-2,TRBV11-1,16,CASRSPPGQGSGELFF
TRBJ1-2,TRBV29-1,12,CSVDRTNYGYTF
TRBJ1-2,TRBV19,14,CASSIGAGYYGYTF
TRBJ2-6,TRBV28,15,CASRSQISGANVLTF
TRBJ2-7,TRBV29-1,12,CSVEVGSWEQYF
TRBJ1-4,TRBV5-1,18,CASSLAPGTEPLNEKLFF
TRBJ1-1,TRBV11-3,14,CASSLTGGNTEAFF
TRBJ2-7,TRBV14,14,CASSQLQGPYEQYF
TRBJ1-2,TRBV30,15,CAWLTRDRDHYGYTF
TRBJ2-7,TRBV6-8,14,CASSYSSGFHEQYF
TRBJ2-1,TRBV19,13,CASSTADYNEQFF
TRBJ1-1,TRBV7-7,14,CASSPMGRGTEAFF
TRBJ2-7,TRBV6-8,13,CASCERGNYEQYF
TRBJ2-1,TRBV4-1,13,CASSQGRGNEQFF
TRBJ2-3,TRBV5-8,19,CASSLGPLSGSGVPDTQYF
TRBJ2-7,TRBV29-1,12,CSVLSDSYEQYF
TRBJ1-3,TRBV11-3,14,CASRLQVTGNTIYF
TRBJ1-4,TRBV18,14,CASSLETGNEKLFF
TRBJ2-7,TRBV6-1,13,CAISEDVSYEQYF
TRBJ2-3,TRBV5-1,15,CASSLGRGSTDTQYF
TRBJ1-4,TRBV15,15,CATSRKGDNNEKLFF
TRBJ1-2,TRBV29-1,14,CSVQDRGHRDGGTF